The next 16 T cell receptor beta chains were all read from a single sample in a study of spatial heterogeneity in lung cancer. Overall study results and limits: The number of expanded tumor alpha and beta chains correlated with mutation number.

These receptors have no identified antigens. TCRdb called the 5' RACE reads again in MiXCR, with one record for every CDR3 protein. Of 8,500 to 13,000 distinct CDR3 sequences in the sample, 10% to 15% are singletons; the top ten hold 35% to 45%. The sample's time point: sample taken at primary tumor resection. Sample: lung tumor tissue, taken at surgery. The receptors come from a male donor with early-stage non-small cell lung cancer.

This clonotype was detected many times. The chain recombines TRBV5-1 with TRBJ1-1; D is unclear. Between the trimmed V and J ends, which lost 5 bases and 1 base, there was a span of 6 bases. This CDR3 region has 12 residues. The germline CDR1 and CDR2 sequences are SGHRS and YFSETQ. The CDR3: CASRSGNTEAFF. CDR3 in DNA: TGCGCCAGCAGATCCGGGAACACTGAAGCTTTCTTT.

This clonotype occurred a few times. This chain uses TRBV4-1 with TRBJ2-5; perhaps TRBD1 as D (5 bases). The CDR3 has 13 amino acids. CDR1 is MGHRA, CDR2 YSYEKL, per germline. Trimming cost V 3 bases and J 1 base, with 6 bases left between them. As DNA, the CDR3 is TGCGCCAGCAGCCAGACAGCCCAAGAGACCCAGTACTTC. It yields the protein CASSQTAQETQYF.

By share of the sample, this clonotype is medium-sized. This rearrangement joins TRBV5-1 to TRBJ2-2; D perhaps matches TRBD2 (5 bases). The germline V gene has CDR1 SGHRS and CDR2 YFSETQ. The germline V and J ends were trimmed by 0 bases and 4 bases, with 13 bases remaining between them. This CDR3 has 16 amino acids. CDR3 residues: CASSLVSPAGTGELFF. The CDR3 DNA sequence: TGCGCCAGCAGCTTGGTTTCGCCGGCGGGCACCGGGGAGCTGTTTTTT. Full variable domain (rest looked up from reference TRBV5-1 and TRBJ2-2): KAGVTQTPRYLIKTRGQQVTLSCSPISGHRSVSWYQQTPGQGLQFLFEYFSETQRNKGNFPGRFSGRQFSNSRSEMNVSTLELGDSALYLCASSLVSPAGTGELFFGEGSRLTVL.

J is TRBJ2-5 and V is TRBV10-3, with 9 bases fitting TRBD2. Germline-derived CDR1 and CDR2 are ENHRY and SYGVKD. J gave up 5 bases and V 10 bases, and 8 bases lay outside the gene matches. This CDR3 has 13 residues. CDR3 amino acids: CATAGGPGETQYF. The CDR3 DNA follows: TGTGCCACCGCGGGGGGGCCCGGGGAGACCCAGTACTTC.

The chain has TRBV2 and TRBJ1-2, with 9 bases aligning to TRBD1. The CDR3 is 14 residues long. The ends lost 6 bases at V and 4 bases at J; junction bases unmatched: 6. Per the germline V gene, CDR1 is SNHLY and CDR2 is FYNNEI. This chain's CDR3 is CASRRTGASYGYTF. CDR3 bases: TGTGCCAGCAGACGGACAGGGGCGAGCTATGGCTACACCTTC.

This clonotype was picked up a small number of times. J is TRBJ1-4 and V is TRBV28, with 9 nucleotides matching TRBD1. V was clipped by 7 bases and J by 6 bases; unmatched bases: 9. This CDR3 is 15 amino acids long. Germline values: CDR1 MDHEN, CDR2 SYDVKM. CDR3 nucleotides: TGTGCCAGCACCATCAGAACAGGGGGCGATGAAAAACTGTTTTTT. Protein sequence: CASTIRTGGDEKLFF. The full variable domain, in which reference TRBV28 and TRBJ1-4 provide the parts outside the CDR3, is DVKVTQSSRYLVKRTGEKVFLECVQDMDHENMFWYRQDPGLGLRLIYFSYDVKMKEKGDIPEGYSVSREKKERFSLILESASTNQTSMYLCASTIRTGGDEKLFFGSGTQLSVL.

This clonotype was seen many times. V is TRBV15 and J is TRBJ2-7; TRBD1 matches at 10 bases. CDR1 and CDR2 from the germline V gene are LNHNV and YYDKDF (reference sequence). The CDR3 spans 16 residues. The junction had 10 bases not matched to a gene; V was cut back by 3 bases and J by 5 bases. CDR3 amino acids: CATSSPTRDRGHEQYF. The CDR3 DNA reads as TGTGCCACCAGCAGTCCAACGCGGGACAGGGGCCACGAGCAGTACTTC.

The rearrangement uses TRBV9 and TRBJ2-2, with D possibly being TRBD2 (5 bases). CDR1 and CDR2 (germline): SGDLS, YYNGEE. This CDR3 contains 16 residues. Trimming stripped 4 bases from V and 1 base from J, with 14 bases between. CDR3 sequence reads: CASSTRGGRNTGELFF. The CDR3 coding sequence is TGTGCCAGCAGCACTCGGGGTGGCAGGAACACCGGGGAGCTGTTTTTT.

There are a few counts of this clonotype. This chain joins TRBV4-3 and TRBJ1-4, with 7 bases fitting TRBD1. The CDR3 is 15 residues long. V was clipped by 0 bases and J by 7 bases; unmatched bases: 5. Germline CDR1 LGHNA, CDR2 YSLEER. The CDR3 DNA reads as TGCGCCAGCAGCCAAGATGGACAGGTCGGTGAAAAACTGTTTTTT. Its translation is CASSQDGQVGEKLFF.

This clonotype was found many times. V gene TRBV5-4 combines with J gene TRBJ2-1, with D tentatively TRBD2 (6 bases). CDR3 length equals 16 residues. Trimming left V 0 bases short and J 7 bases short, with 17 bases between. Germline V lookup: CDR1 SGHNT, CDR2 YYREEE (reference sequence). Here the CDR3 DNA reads TGTGCCAGCAGCTTGGTGACGGGGGTCACCGAAAATGAGCAGTTCTTC. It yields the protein CASSLVTGVTENEQFF.

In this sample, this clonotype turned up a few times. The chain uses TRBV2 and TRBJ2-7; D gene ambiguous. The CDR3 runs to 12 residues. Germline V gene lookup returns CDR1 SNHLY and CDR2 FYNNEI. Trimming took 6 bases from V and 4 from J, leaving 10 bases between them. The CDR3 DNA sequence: TGTGCCAGCAGGGGTAGGAGATACGAGCAGTACTTC. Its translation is CASRGRRYEQYF.

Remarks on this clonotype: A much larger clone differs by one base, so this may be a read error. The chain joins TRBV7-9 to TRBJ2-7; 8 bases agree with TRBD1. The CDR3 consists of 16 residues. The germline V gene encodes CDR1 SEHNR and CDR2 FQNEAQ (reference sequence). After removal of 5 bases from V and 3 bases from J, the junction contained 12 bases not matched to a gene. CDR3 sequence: CASSPGTGIGIYEQYF. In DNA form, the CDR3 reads TGTGCCAGCAGCCCCGGGACAGGTATCGGGATCTACGAGCAGTACTTC.

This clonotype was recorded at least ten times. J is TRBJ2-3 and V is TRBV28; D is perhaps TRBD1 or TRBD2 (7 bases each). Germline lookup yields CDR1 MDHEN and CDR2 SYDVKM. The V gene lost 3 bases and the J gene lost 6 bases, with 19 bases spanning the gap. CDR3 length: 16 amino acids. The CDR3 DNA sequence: TGTGCCAGCAGTTTGGCCCAGGGGGGGTCATTCGATACGCAGTATTTT. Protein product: CASSLAQGGSFDTQYF.

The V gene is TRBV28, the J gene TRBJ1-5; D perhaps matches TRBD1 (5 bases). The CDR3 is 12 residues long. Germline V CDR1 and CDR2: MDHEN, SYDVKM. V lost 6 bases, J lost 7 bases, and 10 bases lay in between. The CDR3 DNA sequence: TGTGCCAGCAGAGGGGCCCCCCAGCCCCAGCATTTT. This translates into CASRGAPQPQHF.

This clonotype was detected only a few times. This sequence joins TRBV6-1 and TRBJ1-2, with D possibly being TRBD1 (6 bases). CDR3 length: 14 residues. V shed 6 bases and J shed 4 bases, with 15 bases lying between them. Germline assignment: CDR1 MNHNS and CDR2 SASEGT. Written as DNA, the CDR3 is TGTGCCAGCAGATACAGGGACCTAAGCTATGGCTACACCTTC. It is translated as CASRYRDLSYGYTF.

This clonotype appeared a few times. The CDR3 reads CASSHGQGQQYF. In nucleotides, the CDR3 is TGTGCCAGCAGCCACGGACAGGGCCAGCAGTACTTC. This rearrangement joins TRBV3-1 to TRBJ2-7; 8 positions agree with TRBD1. This CDR3 comprises 12 residues. Germline CDR1 is LGHDT and CDR2 is YNNKEL (reference sequence). V was pared by 3 bases and J by 8 bases, with 3 bases of the junction left unmatched.